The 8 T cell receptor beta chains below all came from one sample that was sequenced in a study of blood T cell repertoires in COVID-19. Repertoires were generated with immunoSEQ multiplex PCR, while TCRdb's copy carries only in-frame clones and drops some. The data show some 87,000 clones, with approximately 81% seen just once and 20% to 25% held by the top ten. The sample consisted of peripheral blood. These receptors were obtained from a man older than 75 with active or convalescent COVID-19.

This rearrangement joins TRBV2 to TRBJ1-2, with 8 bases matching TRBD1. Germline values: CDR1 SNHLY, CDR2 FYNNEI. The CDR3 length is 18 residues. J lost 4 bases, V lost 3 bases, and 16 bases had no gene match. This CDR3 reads CASSEGSGGADGGYGYTF. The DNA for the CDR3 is TGTGCCAGCAGTGAGGGGTCAGGGGGCGCCGATGGAGGCTATGGCTACACCTTC.

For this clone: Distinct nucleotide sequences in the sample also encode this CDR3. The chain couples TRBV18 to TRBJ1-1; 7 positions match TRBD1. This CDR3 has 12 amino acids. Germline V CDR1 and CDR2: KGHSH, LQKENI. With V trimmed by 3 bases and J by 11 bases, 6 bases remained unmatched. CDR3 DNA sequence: TGTGCCAGCTCACCGTCAGGGGGTGAGGCTTTCTTT. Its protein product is CASSPSGGEAFF.

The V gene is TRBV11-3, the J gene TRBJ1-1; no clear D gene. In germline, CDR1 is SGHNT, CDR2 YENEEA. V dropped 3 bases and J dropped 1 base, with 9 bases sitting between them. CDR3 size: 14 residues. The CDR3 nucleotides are TGTGCCAGCAGCTTGGACGGGGAGAACACTGAAGCTTTCTTT. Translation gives CASSLDGENTEAFF.

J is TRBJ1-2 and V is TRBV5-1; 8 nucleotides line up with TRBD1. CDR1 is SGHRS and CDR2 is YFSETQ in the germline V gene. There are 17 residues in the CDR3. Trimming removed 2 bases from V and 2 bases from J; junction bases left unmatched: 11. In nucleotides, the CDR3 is TGCGCCAGCAGCTTTCCGAAGACGACAGGGGAAAACTATGGCTACACCTTC. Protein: CASSFPKTTGENYGYTF. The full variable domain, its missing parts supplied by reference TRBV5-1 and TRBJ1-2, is KAGVTQTPRYLIKTRGQQVTLSCSPISGHRSVSWYQQTPGQGLQFLFEYFSETQRNKGNFPGRFSGRQFSNSRSEMNVSTLELGDSALYLCASSFPKTTGENYGYTFGSGTRLTVV.

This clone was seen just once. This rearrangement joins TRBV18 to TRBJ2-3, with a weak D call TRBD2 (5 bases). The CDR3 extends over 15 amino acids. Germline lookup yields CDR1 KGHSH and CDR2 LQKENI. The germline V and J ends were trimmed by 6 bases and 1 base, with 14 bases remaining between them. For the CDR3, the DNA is TGTGCCAGCTCCGCGCTAGCCCCAGGCACAGATACGCAGTATTTT. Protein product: CASSALAPGTDTQYF.

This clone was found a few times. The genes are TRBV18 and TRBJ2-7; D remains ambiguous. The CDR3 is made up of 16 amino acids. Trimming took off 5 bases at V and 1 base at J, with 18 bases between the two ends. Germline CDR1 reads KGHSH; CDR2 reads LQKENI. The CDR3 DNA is TGTGCCAGCTCAACCATAGGCGGAGTCACTTCCTACGAGCAGTACTTC. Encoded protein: CASSTIGGVTSYEQYF.

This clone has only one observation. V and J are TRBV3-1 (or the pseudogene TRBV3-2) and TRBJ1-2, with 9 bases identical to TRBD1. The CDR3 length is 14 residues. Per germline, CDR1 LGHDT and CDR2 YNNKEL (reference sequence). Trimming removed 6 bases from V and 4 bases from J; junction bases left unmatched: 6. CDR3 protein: CASSTGGDGYGYTF. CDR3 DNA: TGTGCCAGCAGTACAGGGGGCGACGGCTATGGCTACACCTTC.

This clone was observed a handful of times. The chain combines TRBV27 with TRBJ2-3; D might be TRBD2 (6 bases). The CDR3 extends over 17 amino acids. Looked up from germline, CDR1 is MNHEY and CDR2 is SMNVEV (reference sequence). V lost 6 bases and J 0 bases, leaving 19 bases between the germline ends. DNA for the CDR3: TGTGCCAGCAGGCCGACGGGGGTTGAACACAGCACAGATACGCAGTATTTT. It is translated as CASRPTGVEHSTDTQYF.